This entry concerns a single T cell receptor beta chain. Its antigen is undetermined. Germline V gene data show CDR1 as MNHEY and CDR2 as SMNVEV (reference sequence). This CDR3 has 13 residues. Deletions cut 3 bases from V and 0 bases from J, with 6 bases between. The record originates from a study of cytomegalovirus exposure and HLA in healthy donors. Study-wide results and caveats: The investigators catalogued 150 or so TCR beta chains as cytomegalovirus-associated. Usually a TCR sequence was rare, but some public TCRs were found in many donors. Reportedly, diagnosis of cytomegalovirus status by the classifier showed high specificity and sensitivity.

The protocol was immunoSEQ multiplex PCR, while the TCRdb copy is restricted to in-frame clones and leaves out a portion. The sample carries 80,000 to 100,000 clones, 70% to 90% recorded once. The J gene is TRBJ2-7, the V gene TRBV27; D not resolved. The TCR sequence derives from a woman between 25 and 40 years old in good health and CMV-seronegative. Sequencing was done on a sample of PBMCs. CDR3 in DNA: TGTGCCAGCAGTTTTCACAGCTCCTACGAGCAGTACTTC. Its protein product is CASSFHSSYEQYF.